This T cell receptor (beta chain) derives from a study of somatic mutations in cytotoxic T cells in rheumatoid arthritis. The protocol was immunoSEQ multiplex PCR, while the TCRdb copy is restricted to in-frame clones and leaves out a portion. The sample yields 6,500 to 10,000 clones, over 70% seen once. Each healthy control was a blood donor; the group had a median age of approximately 60 years (range roughly 21-75), and 55% to 65% were female. Deletions cut 1 base from V and 0 bases from J, with 7 bases between. This CDR3 region has 14 residues. Germline V gene lookup returns CDR1 SGHVS and CDR2 FNYEAQ. Study results and limitations: Some patients, about an eighth of the roughly 65, had a largest CD8+ clone that exceeded 20% of CD8+ cells.

Concerning this clone itself: What it binds is unknown.

The sequenced sample consisted of CD8+ T cells sorted from blood. This rearrangement joins TRBV7-6 to TRBJ2-7; no reliable D call. The clonotype was recovered from a woman aged 45-60 years in good health. The CDR3 loop is CASSLVVSSYEQYF. CDR3 DNA: TGTGCCAGCAGCTTAGTTGTCAGCTCCTACGAGCAGTACTTC.